The rows below give T cell receptor beta chains drawn from one sample of a study of T cell responses to AZD1222 COVID-19 vaccine. Some clones are missing from TCRdb's copy, which holds only in-frame ones; the method was immunoSEQ multiplex PCR. The sample carries some 140,000 clones, more than 90% recorded once. This sample comprised peripheral blood, obtained 28 days after the second AZD1222 dose. The receptors here all came from an adult who received the AZD1222 COVID-19 vaccine. CDR3s include the opening cysteine and the closing phenylalanine or tryptophan. The D gene is left open where the match is weak. The listing skips clone size in some rows; elsewhere it reads once, few, many or a size class.

d_call j_call clone_size v_call cdr3_nt cdr3_aa
TRBD1 TRBJ1-5 NA TRBV19 TGTGCCAGTAGTACGACAGGGCGGGGGCCCCAGCATTTT CASSTTGRGPQHF
NA TRBJ2-1 NA TRBV10-3 TGTGCCATCAGGGCTAATAATGAGCAGTTCTTC CAIRANNEQFF
NA TRBJ1-6 NA TRBV27 TGTGCCAGCAGTTTACATAATTCACCCCTCCACTTT CASSLHNSPLHF
NA TRBJ1-1 NA TRBV29-1 TGCAGCGCCGCACCCCAAGTAAGGACTGAAGCTTTCTTT CSAAPQVRTEAFF
NA TRBJ2-1 NA TRBV7-9 TGTGCCAGCAGCCGCCGTAGGGGGGATCTTTTCGATGAGCAGTTCTTC CASSRRRGDLFDEQFF
NA TRBJ1-6 NA TRBV19 TGTGCCAGTAGTATATCAGGGTTCGGGCGGCCCCTCCACTTT CASSISGFGRPLHF
NA TRBJ2-5 NA TRBV11-2 TGTGCCAGCAGCTTAGTCTACGTAGCAGGGGAGACCCAGTACTTC CASSLVYVAGETQYF
TRBD1 TRBJ1-2 NA TRBV12-5 TGTGCTAGTGGTCCAACCGGGGACAGGGACTTCTATGGCTACACCTTC CASGPTGDRDFYGYTF
TRBD1 TRBJ2-2 NA TRBV24-1 TGTGCCACCAGTGATTTCCTCGGTGCAGGGGGCTCCGGGGAGCTGTTTTTT CATSDFLGAGGSGELFF
NA TRBJ1-2 NA TRBV21-1 TGTGCCGGGTTCACCGACAAGGCCCATACTAACTATGGCTACACCTTC CAGFTDKAHTNYGYTF
NA TRBJ1-4 NA TRBV25-1 TGTGCCAGCAGGGATGACGGCTTCCTTAATGAAAAACTGTTTTTT CASRDDGFLNEKLFF
TRBD1 TRBJ1-2 NA TRBV5-1 TGCGCCAGCAGCTTGGGACAGGGGATTCCGGTAGAGGGCTACACCTTC CASSLGQGIPVEGYTF
NA TRBJ1-2 NA TRBV4-1 TGCGCCAGCAGCCAAGAGAATGGCTACACCTTC CASSQENGYTF
TRBD1 TRBJ1-4 NA TRBV11-1 TGTGCCAGCAGCTTATTTGAGGGGGCAGGCTATGAAAAACTGTTTTTT CASSLFEGAGYEKLFF
NA TRBJ1-2 NA TRBV12-3/TRBV12-4 TGTGCCAGCAGACCAGGCCTCGCCTATGGCTACACCTTC CASRPGLAYGYTF
NA TRBJ2-1 NA TRBV5-1 TGCGCCAGCAGACGTGAGGGCCTAAATGAGCAGTTCTTC CASRREGLNEQFF
NA TRBJ1-2 NA TRBV9 TGTGCCAGCAGCCGCAGGGGAGCTAACTATGGCTACACCTTC CASSRRGANYGYTF
TRBD1 TRBJ1-5 NA TRBV29-1 TGCAGCGTTGTGGGGCCAGGACAGGGCAATCAGCCCCAGCATTTT CSVVGPGQGNQPQHF
TRBD1 TRBJ1-6 few TRBV2 TGTGCCAGCAGTCCCGGGACAGAAAATTCACCCCTCCACTTT CASSPGTENSPLHF
NA TRBJ1-5 NA TRBV28 TGTGCCAGCAGGCAGGACAGTGTACAGCCCCAGCATTTT CASRQDSVQPQHF
NA TRBJ2-5 NA TRBV5-6 TGTGCCAGCAGCTTGGCTGGGGGGCTTGGGGAGACCCAGTACTTC CASSLAGGLGETQYF
NA TRBJ1-1 NA TRBV4-1 TGCGCCAGCAGCCTAGGGATGAACACTGAAGCTTTCTTT CASSLGMNTEAFF
NA TRBJ1-3 NA TRBV5-5 TGTGCCAGCAGCTTGGACACAGCCTCTGGAAACACCATATATTTT CASSLDTASGNTIYF
NA TRBJ1-4 NA TRBV14 TGTGCCAGCAGCCAAGTAAGGGGGGTCACTGAAAAACTGTTTTTT CASSQVRGVTEKLFF
NA TRBJ1-6 NA TRBV14 TGTGCCAGCAGCCCACGAGACTCACCCCTCCACTTT CASSPRDSPLHF
TRBD1 TRBJ1-1 NA TRBV19 TGTGCCAGTAGTATAGAGGGGACAGGGTGGACCACTGAAGCTTTCTTT CASSIEGTGWTTEAFF
NA TRBJ2-2 NA TRBV7-3 TGTGCCAGCAGCTTGACACTGAACACCGGGGAGCTGTTTTTT CASSLTLNTGELFF
NA TRBJ1-5 NA TRBV6-5 TGTGCCAGCAGTTACTCTGATGGGCCGGGGCAGCCCCAGCATTTT CASSYSDGPGQPQHF
NA TRBJ1-1 NA TRBV7-3 TGTGCCAGCAAGGGGGGAGGGACGAACACTGAAGCTTTCTTT CASKGGGTNTEAFF
TRBD1 TRBJ1-1 NA TRBV10-3 TGTGCCATCAGTGAGAGTCGGAGAATGGGGACAGGGATGGCTTTCTTT CAISESRRMGTGMAFF
TRBD2 TRBJ2-4 NA TRBV19 TGTGCCAGTAGTATCCCCGGGCTAGCGGGGGGGGAAAACATTCAGTACTTC CASSIPGLAGGENIQYF
NA TRBJ2-1 NA TRBV5-6 TGTGCCAGCAGCTTGGGAGGGCCGGCTGAGCAGTTCTTC CASSLGGPAEQFF
TRBD1 TRBJ1-5 NA TRBV10-2 TGCGCCACCCAAGACAGGGTTAGCAATCAGCCCCAGCATTTT CATQDRVSNQPQHF
TRBD1 TRBJ2-2 NA TRBV19 TGTGCCACCAGGACAGGGGGATACACCGGGGAGCTGTTTTTT CATRTGGYTGELFF
TRBD1 TRBJ1-2 NA TRBV5-8 TGTGCCAGCAGCGCAGGACACAGGGGGAAGGTTGTTGGCTACACCTTC CASSAGHRGKVVGYTF
NA TRBJ2-2 NA TRBV7-2 TGTGCCAGCAGCTTCCGTGAGTTATCGTCCGGGGAGCTGTTTTTT CASSFRELSSGELFF
NA TRBJ1-5 NA TRBV7-9 TGTGCCAGCAGCTTAGCTGAGGGGGGGCAGCCCCAGCATTTT CASSLAEGGQPQHF
NA TRBJ1-4 NA TRBV27 TGTGCCAGCAGTTTATATTCCCCCCGGGACGGCGAAAAACTGTTTTTT CASSLYSPRDGEKLFF
NA TRBJ2-3 few TRBV19 TGTGCCAGTAGTTTAGGGCCCCTCTCCACCACGCAGTATTTT CASSLGPLSTTQYF
NA TRBJ1-1 NA TRBV2 TGTGCCAGCGGGGGAGAACCAGGCGCTGAAGCTTTCTTT CASGGEPGAEAFF